These T cell receptor beta chains were read from a single sample in a study of cytomegalovirus exposure and HLA in healthy donors. The repertoire was sequenced with immunoSEQ multiplex PCR; TCRdb's copy has only in-frame clones and lacks some. This table has about 160,000 clones, around 84% appearing once. Material: PBMCs. The receptors were sampled from a young man in good health and CMV-seronegative. Each CDR3 is given with its conserved first and last residue. Fields, in order: V gene, D gene, J gene, CDR3 protein. The D gene is left open where the match is weak.

V gene: TRBV28; D gene: .; J gene: TRBJ2-1; CDR3 protein: CASIGQTRGAYNEQFF
V gene: TRBV11-3; D gene: .; J gene: TRBJ2-7; CDR3 protein: CASSSRDNGPLEQYF
V gene: TRBV29-1; D gene: TRBD1; J gene: TRBJ1-5; CDR3 protein: CSVGQGGNQPQHF
V gene: TRBV28; D gene: .; J gene: TRBJ1-2; CDR3 protein: CASTQGYGYTF
V gene: TRBV27; D gene: TRBD1; J gene: TRBJ2-7; CDR3 protein: CASSSSLRDRARYEQYF
V gene: TRBV9; D gene: TRBD2; J gene: TRBJ2-1; CDR3 protein: CASTGGGSYNEQFF
V gene: TRBV27; D gene: .; J gene: TRBJ2-2; CDR3 protein: CASSLRGTGELFF
V gene: TRBV5-6; D gene: TRBD1; J gene: TRBJ2-5; CDR3 protein: CASSPGGISETQYF
V gene: TRBV7-6; D gene: .; J gene: TRBJ2-7; CDR3 protein: CASSLGQNYEQYF
V gene: TRBV10-3; D gene: .; J gene: TRBJ2-3; CDR3 protein: CAITPVAGSTDTQYF
V gene: TRBV7-2; D gene: .; J gene: TRBJ2-7; CDR3 protein: CASSVHNSYEQYF
V gene: TRBV7-9; D gene: .; J gene: TRBJ2-2; CDR3 protein: CASSFYRVRTGELFF
V gene: TRBV27; D gene: .; J gene: TRBJ2-3; CDR3 protein: CASSSRAGWSDTQYF
V gene: TRBV10-3; D gene: TRBD1; J gene: TRBJ1-6; CDR3 protein: CAIRQGNNSPLHF
V gene: TRBV27; D gene: TRBD1; J gene: TRBJ1-2; CDR3 protein: CASSLGQGYGYTF
V gene: TRBV19; D gene: .; J gene: TRBJ1-4; CDR3 protein: CASSWSNAGGEKLFF
V gene: TRBV5-4; D gene: TRBD2; J gene: TRBJ2-3; CDR3 protein: CASSLALGGGATDTQYF
V gene: TRBV5-4; D gene: TRBD2; J gene: TRBJ2-2; CDR3 protein: CASRGELGLAGTGELFF
V gene: TRBV6-5; D gene: TRBD2; J gene: TRBJ2-1; CDR3 protein: CASSSLARRAEQFF
V gene: TRBV6-5; D gene: .; J gene: TRBJ1-2; CDR3 protein: CASRYGAEANYGYTF
V gene: TRBV11-3; D gene: TRBD1; J gene: TRBJ2-1; CDR3 protein: CASSRGQGNGEQFF
V gene: TRBV6-5; D gene: TRBD1; J gene: TRBJ1-1; CDR3 protein: CASSRTGVAEAFF
V gene: TRBV2; D gene: .; J gene: TRBJ2-2; CDR3 protein: CASRPRANTGELFF
V gene: TRBV11-1; D gene: TRBD2; J gene: TRBJ2-7; CDR3 protein: CASSTEWGGTYEQYF
V gene: TRBV6-5; D gene: TRBD1; J gene: TRBJ1-1; CDR3 protein: CASSYSGQGVNTEAFF
V gene: TRBV6-5; D gene: TRBD1; J gene: TRBJ1-4; CDR3 protein: CASSYSGTGGEKLFF
V gene: TRBV12-2; D gene: .; J gene: TRBJ2-1; CDR3 protein: CASRSLKLADDNEQFF
V gene: TRBV6-6; D gene: .; J gene: TRBJ2-7; CDR3 protein: CASSYRLGGKDHEQYF